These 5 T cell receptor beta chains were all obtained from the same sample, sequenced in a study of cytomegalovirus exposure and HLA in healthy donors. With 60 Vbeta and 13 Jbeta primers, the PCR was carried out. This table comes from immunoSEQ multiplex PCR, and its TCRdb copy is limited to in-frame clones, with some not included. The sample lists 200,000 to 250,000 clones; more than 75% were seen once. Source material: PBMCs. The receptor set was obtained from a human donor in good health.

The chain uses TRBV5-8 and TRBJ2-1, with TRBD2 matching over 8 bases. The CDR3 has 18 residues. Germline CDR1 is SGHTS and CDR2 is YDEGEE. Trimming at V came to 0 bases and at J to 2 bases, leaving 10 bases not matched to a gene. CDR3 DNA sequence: TGTGCCAGCAGCTTGGCCCAGCGGCTGCGGGAGGCCTACAATGAGCAGTTCTTC. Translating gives CASSLAQRLREAYNEQFF.

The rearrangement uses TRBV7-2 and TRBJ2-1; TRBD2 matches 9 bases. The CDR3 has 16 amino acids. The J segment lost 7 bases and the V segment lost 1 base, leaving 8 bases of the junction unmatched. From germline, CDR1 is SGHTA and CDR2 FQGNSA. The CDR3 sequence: CASSLVVLSGSNEQFF. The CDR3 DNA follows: TGTGCCAGCAGCTTAGTAGTTCTTAGCGGGAGTAATGAGCAGTTCTTC. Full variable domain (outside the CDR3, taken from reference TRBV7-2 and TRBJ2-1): GAGVSQSPSNKVTEKGKDVELRCDPISGHTALYWYRQSLGQGLEFLIYFQGNSAPDKSGLPSDRFSAERTGGSVSTLTIQRTQQEDSAVYLCASSLVVLSGSNEQFFGPGTRLTVL.

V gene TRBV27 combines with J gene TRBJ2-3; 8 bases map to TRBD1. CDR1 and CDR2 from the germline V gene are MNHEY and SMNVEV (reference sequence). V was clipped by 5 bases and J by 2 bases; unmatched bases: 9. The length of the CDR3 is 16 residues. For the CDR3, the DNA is TGTGCCAGCAGTACTATTGGACAGGGCCTCACAGATACGCAGTATTTT. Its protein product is CASSTIGQGLTDTQYF.

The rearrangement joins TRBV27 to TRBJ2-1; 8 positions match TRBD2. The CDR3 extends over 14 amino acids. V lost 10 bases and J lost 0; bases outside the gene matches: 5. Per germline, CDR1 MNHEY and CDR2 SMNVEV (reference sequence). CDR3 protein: CATTTSDSYNEQFF. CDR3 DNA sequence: TGTGCCACCACGACTAGCGACTCCTACAATGAGCAGTTCTTC.

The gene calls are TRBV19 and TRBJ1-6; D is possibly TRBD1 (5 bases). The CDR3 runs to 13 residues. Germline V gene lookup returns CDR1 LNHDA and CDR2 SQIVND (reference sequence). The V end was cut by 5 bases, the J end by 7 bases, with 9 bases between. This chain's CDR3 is CASSQGNNSPLHF. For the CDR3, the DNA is TGTGCCAGTAGTCAGGGAAACAATTCACCCCTCCACTTT.